These 11 T cell receptor beta chains came from one sample sequenced in a study of response to subunit inactivated influenza vaccine. TCRdb processed the RT-PCR reads anew with MiXCR; each CDR3 protein has one entry. The sample yields around 750,000 distinct CDR3 sequences, 21% seen once. Material: PBMCs from blood, obtained less than 6 days after vaccination. All receptors derive from a man aged 45 to 65 who received an inactivated influenza vaccine.

This clonotype was counted once. The chain is built from TRBV4-2 and TRBJ2-1; TRBD2 matches at 11 bases. The CDR3 contains 16 residues. CDR1 is LGHNA and CDR2 is YNFKEQ in the germline V gene. The V gene end was trimmed by 4 bases and the J gene end by 4 bases; junction bases not matched to a gene: 6. The CDR3 protein is CASSPAIAGGYNEQFF. CDR3 nucleotides: TGTGCCAGCAGCCCAGCTATAGCGGGAGGGTACAATGAGCAGTTCTTC.

This clonotype turned up a few times. This chain links TRBV5-1 with TRBJ1-6, with a possible D match to TRBD1 (5 bases). Germline CDR1 SGHRS, CDR2 YFSETQ. The CDR3 has 15 amino acids. V was shortened by 1 base and J by 10 bases, with 15 bases between the two germline ends. The CDR3 DNA is TGCGCCAGCAGCTTGCAAGGGACTGGTAACTCACCCCTCCACTTT. Protein product: CASSLQGTGNSPLHF.

This clonotype has just a few counts. This chain uses TRBV28 with TRBJ1-5; 7 bases line up with TRBD1. The CDR3 extends over 14 amino acids. Germline V gene data show CDR1 as MDHEN and CDR2 as SYDVKM. V dropped 6 bases and J dropped 6; count of bases not matched to a gene: 8. The CDR3 protein is CASRIRQGGQPQHF. In DNA form, the CDR3 reads TGTGCCAGCAGGATCCGACAGGGAGGTCAGCCCCAGCATTTT.

This clonotype was detected a few times. The rearrangement uses TRBV7-8 and TRBJ2-3; D is unresolved. Per germline, CDR1 SGHVS and CDR2 FQNEAQ. V lost 0 bases to trimming and J lost 10 bases, with 8 bases between them. The CDR3 is 12 residues long. The CDR3 DNA sequence: TGTGCCAGCAGCTTAGCGCTCGATGCGCAGTATTTT. Translated, it gives CASSLALDAQYF.

In this sample, this clonotype turned up a few times. The rearrangement uses TRBV11-2 and TRBJ2-3; 16 bases match TRBD2. The V and J ends lost 1 base and 6 bases, in that order; junction bases with no gene match: 7. In germline, CDR1 is SGHAT, CDR2 FQNNGV. CDR3 length: 18 residues. The CDR3 DNA sequence: TGTGCCAGCAGCTTAGTCGGGACTAGCGGGAGGGCAAGGGATACGCAGTATTTT. This gives the protein CASSLVGTSGRARDTQYF.

This clonotype showed up just a few times. The rearrangement uses TRBV12-3 or TRBV12-4 and TRBJ1-5; 7 bases are a match to TRBD1. The CDR3 is 14 amino acids. V shed 5 bases, J shed 5 bases, and the junction held 6 bases outside the gene matches. The CDR3 is CASSVDRDDQPQHF. The CDR3 nucleotides are TGTGCCAGCAGTGTCGACAGGGATGATCAGCCCCAGCATTTT.

The chain uses TRBV7-2 and TRBJ2-7; 14 bases align to TRBD2. Germline V gives CDR1 SGHTA, CDR2 FQGNSA. This CDR3 region has 17 residues. Unmatched junction bases numbered 6, after V lost 1 base and J lost 4 bases. Here the CDR3 reads CASSLGWTSGGSYEQYF. CDR3 nucleotides: TGTGCCAGCAGCTTAGGATGGACTAGCGGGGGGTCGTACGAGCAGTACTTC. Full variable domain (rest looked up from reference TRBV7-2 and TRBJ2-7): GAGVSQSPSNKVTEKGKDVELRCDPISGHTALYWYRQSLGQGLEFLIYFQGNSAPDKSGLPSDRFSAERTGGSVSTLTIQRTQQEDSAVYLCASSLGWTSGGSYEQYFGPGTRLTVT.

The chain couples TRBV7-2 to TRBJ1-2; no firm D call. Trimming removed 1 base from V and 4 bases from J, with 10 bases in between. The CDR3 extends over 14 amino acids. Germline assignment: CDR1 SGHTA and CDR2 FQGNSA. CDR3: CASSLGARGYGYTF. The CDR3 coding sequence is TGTGCCAGCAGCTTAGGCGCACGCGGCTATGGCTACACCTTC.

This clonotype came up many times. V gene TRBV5-1 combines with J gene TRBJ2-1; 11 bases line up with TRBD2. V gave up 4 bases and J gave up 5 bases; unmatched junction bases: 8. Germline CDR1 SGHRS, CDR2 YFSETQ. The CDR3 loop spans 16 amino acids. CDR3 bases: TGCGCCAGCAGCGCAAACGTAGCGGGAGGGAACAATGAGCAGTTCTTC. Encoded protein: CASSANVAGGNNEQFF.

This clonotype has a handful of counts. CDR3 DNA: TGTGCCAGCAGCCTCCGTGGGGCCGGAACTAATGAGCAGTTCTTC. It yields the protein CASSLRGAGTNEQFF. The chain joins TRBV3-1 to TRBJ2-1; D possibly corresponds to TRBD1 (5 bases). CDR3 size: 15 residues. V shed 4 bases and J shed 7 bases, with 17 bases lying between them. Germline CDR1 reads LGHDT; CDR2 reads YNNKEL (reference sequence).

The rearrangement links TRBV6-1 to TRBJ2-7; 7 positions match TRBD1. Per the germline V gene, CDR1 is MNHNS and CDR2 is SASEGT. CDR3 length equals 13 residues. Trimming cost V 5 bases and J 5 bases; bases outside gene matches: 6. The CDR3 sequence is CASSRGQRNEQYF. The CDR3 nucleotides are TGTGCCAGCAGTCGGGGACAGAGGAACGAGCAGTACTTC.